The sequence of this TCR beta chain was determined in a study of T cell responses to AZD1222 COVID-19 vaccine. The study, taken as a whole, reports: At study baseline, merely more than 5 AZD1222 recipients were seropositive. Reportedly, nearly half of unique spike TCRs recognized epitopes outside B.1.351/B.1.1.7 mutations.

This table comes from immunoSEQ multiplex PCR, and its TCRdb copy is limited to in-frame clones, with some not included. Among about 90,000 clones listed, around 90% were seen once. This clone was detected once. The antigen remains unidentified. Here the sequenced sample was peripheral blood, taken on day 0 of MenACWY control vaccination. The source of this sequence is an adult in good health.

The chain's CDR3 is CASSTPGQINSPLHF. CDR3 in DNA: TGTGCCAGCAGCACCCCGGGACAGATAAATTCACCCCTCCACTTT. The J gene is TRBJ1-6, the V gene TRBV7-2; TRBD1 matches at 7 bases. The V gene's germline CDR1 is SGHTA and CDR2 FQGNSA. This CDR3 is 15 amino acids long. V trimming: 5 bases; J trimming: 7 bases; junction bases outside the gene matches: 8. The variable domain in full, with the rest retrieved from reference TRBV7-2 and TRBJ1-6, is GAGVSQSPSNKVTEKGKDVELRCDPISGHTALYWYRQSLGQGLEFLIYFQGNSAPDKSGLPSDRFSAERTGGSVSTLTIQRTQQEDSAVYLCASSTPGQINSPLHFGNGTRLTVT.